These T cell receptor beta chains were read from a single sample in a study of long-term antiretroviral therapy in people with HIV. Repertoires were generated with immunoSEQ multiplex PCR, while TCRdb's copy carries only in-frame clones and drops some. The data show about 30,000 clones, with 70% to 90% seen just once and 8% to 9% held by the top ten. The sequenced sample was unsorted PBMCs, obtained 3 years after starting antiretroviral therapy. Receptors were obtained from a man between 35 and 55 years old with HIV. Both conserved end residues are part of each CDR3.

J gene: TRBJ2-6
V gene: TRBV9
CDR3 protein: CASSELTASSGANVLTF

J gene: TRBJ2-7
V gene: TRBV7-8
CDR3 protein: CASSLADQGHLYEQYF

J gene: TRBJ1-5
V gene: TRBV19
CDR3 protein: CASQSEVGWPQHF

J gene: TRBJ2-7
V gene: TRBV19
CDR3 protein: CASSTPGGEQYF

J gene: TRBJ1-6
V gene: TRBV11-2
CDR3 protein: CASSSQGPTLYSPLHF

J gene: TRBJ1-4
V gene: TRBV2
CDR3 protein: CASSAGQGRHATNEKLFF

J gene: TRBJ1-6
V gene: TRBV27
CDR3 protein: CASSLYRDTSYNSPLHF

J gene: TRBJ2-3
V gene: TRBV9
CDR3 protein: CASSAGGFTDTQYF

J gene: TRBJ1-1
V gene: TRBV7-9
CDR3 protein: CASSTVGTEAFF

J gene: TRBJ2-1
V gene: TRBV4-2
CDR3 protein: CASSRPDNEQFF

J gene: TRBJ1-1
V gene: TRBV5-5
CDR3 protein: CASSLYGQRNTEAFF

J gene: TRBJ1-2
V gene: TRBV5-6
CDR3 protein: CASSGGRRAYGYTF

J gene: TRBJ2-3
V gene: TRBV6-5
CDR3 protein: CASRTGGVDTQYF

J gene: TRBJ1-6
V gene: TRBV10-3
CDR3 protein: CAIQGQNNSPLHF

J gene: TRBJ2-7
V gene: TRBV6-5
CDR3 protein: CASSFGQGSYEQYF

J gene: TRBJ1-1
V gene: TRBV6-6
CDR3 protein: CASSPPREHTEAFF

J gene: TRBJ1-4
V gene: TRBV2
CDR3 protein: CASTKRGQGREKLFF

J gene: TRBJ2-7
V gene: TRBV5-5
CDR3 protein: CASSPFGGRAFGEQYF

J gene: TRBJ1-2
V gene: TRBV7-9
CDR3 protein: CASSFSMTVSYGYTF

J gene: TRBJ2-5
V gene: TRBV25-1
CDR3 protein: CASRELETQYF

J gene: TRBJ2-7
V gene: TRBV5-1
CDR3 protein: CASSLLDRGDEQYF

J gene: TRBJ1-5
V gene: TRBV19
CDR3 protein: CASTLTGGFYSNQPQHF

J gene: TRBJ2-3
V gene: TRBV5-5
CDR3 protein: CASSSGSDTQYF

J gene: TRBJ2-7
V gene: TRBV7-3
CDR3 protein: CASSLTQGGEQYF

J gene: TRBJ2-7
V gene: TRBV29-1
CDR3 protein: CSVEDRLGGVEQYF

J gene: TRBJ2-7
V gene: TRBV4-1
CDR3 protein: CASSSDRGLYEQYF

J gene: TRBJ2-2
V gene: TRBV7-8
CDR3 protein: CASSFRVGQVTTGELFF

J gene: TRBJ2-1
V gene: TRBV18
CDR3 protein: CASSPPPSGRAPYNEQFF

J gene: TRBJ2-5
V gene: TRBV5-6
CDR3 protein: CASSLGSSQETQYF

J gene: TRBJ1-5
V gene: TRBV28
CDR3 protein: CASSLLGPQNRPQHF

J gene: TRBJ2-4
V gene: TRBV7-9
CDR3 protein: CASSSRQGLAKNIQYF

J gene: TRBJ1-4
V gene: TRBV19
CDR3 protein: CASSIFGGRGPENNEKLFF

J gene: TRBJ1-2
V gene: TRBV6-5
CDR3 protein: CASRSTRVINYGYTF

J gene: TRBJ2-7
V gene: TRBV2
CDR3 protein: CASRTGGSSSYEQYF

J gene: TRBJ2-1
V gene: TRBV27
CDR3 protein: CASSSGLAGGTHEQFF

J gene: TRBJ2-7
V gene: TRBV6-1
CDR3 protein: CASSELSVGSYEQYF

J gene: TRBJ1-2
V gene: TRBV10-2
CDR3 protein: CASSEIAGGQYYGYTF

J gene: TRBJ2-7
V gene: TRBV6-1
CDR3 protein: CASARGQGPGEQYF

J gene: TRBJ1-6
V gene: TRBV6-1
CDR3 protein: CASSFATDLEALHF

J gene: TRBJ2-2
V gene: TRBV30
CDR3 protein: CAWSKGPNTGELFF

J gene: TRBJ2-3
V gene: TRBV19
CDR3 protein: CASSMRTSRDTQYF

J gene: TRBJ2-5
V gene: TRBV28
CDR3 protein: CASSRLGELQETQYF

J gene: TRBJ2-3
V gene: TRBV7-2
CDR3 protein: CASSYLPVADTQYF

J gene: TRBJ2-7
V gene: TRBV29-1
CDR3 protein: CSVLGGQGGRYEQYF

J gene: TRBJ2-7
V gene: TRBV7-9
CDR3 protein: CASSFWTGDRSSYEQYF

J gene: TRBJ2-7
V gene: TRBV29-1
CDR3 protein: CSVEDLYEQYF